This T cell receptor (beta chain) was identified in a study of Ad26.COV2.S vaccination and SARS-CoV-2 variants. Study observations and caveats: It was reported that spike-specific CD8+ and CD4+ T cell responses were substantially broad after vaccination.

This table comes from immunoSEQ multiplex PCR, and its TCRdb copy is limited to in-frame clones, with some not included. The repertoire holds approximately 400,000 clones, with about 90% as singletons. The ends were cut back, 8 bases at V and 4 bases at J, with 17 bases in the middle. The CDR3 spans 13 residues. The V gene's germline CDR1 is SQVTM and CDR2 ANQGSEA. On this clone: Its antigen is unknown.

The clonotype was recovered from a human donor who had recovered from COVID-19. Sequencing was performed on peripheral blood, taken after recovery from COVID-19. This chain links TRBV29-1 with TRBJ1-2; maybe TRBD1 (6 bases). CDR3 amino acids: CSTDDRLVYGYTF. CDR3 nucleotides: TGCAGCACAGACGACAGGTTGGTCTATGGCTACACCTTC.